Below are 25 T cell receptor beta chains sequenced from a single sample in a study of shared clonotypes between healthy human individuals. The table came from immunoSEQ multiplex PCR; TCRdb's copy has only in-frame clones and leaves some out. The data contain 450,000 to 550,000 clones, 75% to 85% of them singletons. Specimen: PBMCs. These receptors were obtained from a middle-aged woman in good health. Some clones in this sample may be carry-over from other donors' samples.

This clone has a single count. The chain joins TRBV18 to TRBJ2-4; 8 bases align to TRBD1. Trimming removed 5 bases from V and 7 bases from J; junction bases left unmatched: 13. The CDR3 consists of 16 residues. CDR1 is KGHSH and CDR2 is LQKENI in the germline V gene. CDR3 sequence reads: CASSTRATGGVNIQYF. Here the CDR3 DNA reads TGTGCCAGCTCAACCCGGGCAACAGGGGGTGTTAACATTCAGTACTTC.

The rearrangement uses TRBV30 and TRBJ2-7; 16 bases agree with TRBD2. The ends lost 1 base at V and 2 bases at J; junction bases unmatched: 2. CDR3 length equals 16 residues. The germline V gene has CDR1 GTSNPN and CDR2 SVGIG (reference sequence). CDR3: CAWSAGTSGRAYEQYF. The CDR3 DNA follows: TGTGCCTGGAGTGCTGGGACTAGCGGGAGGGCCTACGAGCAGTACTTC.

This rearrangement joins TRBV28 to TRBJ2-7; 12 positions match TRBD1. The V segment lost 7 bases and the J segment 5 bases; nucleotides outside the gene matches: 6. The CDR3 is 14 amino acids. The germline V gene encodes CDR1 MDHEN and CDR2 SYDVKM. The CDR3 sequence is CASNAGTGGHEQYF. The CDR3 coding sequence is TGTGCCAGCAACGCCGGGACAGGGGGCCACGAGCAGTACTTC.

This clone has just one count. This chain uses TRBV6-1 with TRBJ2-3, with a tentative D call TRBD1 (5 bases). This CDR3 contains 14 residues. Germline V CDR1 and CDR2: MNHNS, SASEGT. V dropped 7 bases and J dropped 4 bases, with 15 bases sitting between them. The CDR3 is CASTPPGSPDTQYF. The DNA for the CDR3 is TGTGCCAGCACCCCTCCAGGGTCCCCAGATACGCAGTATTTT.

The chain recombines TRBV5-8 with TRBJ2-3, with a weak D call TRBD1 (5 bases). CDR1 SGHTS and CDR2 YDEGEE come from the germline V gene. The CDR3 consists of 15 residues. V lost 0 bases, J lost 5 bases, and 13 bases lay in between. The CDR3 sequence is CASSLVTDHGDTQYF. In nucleotides, the CDR3 is TGTGCCAGCAGCTTGGTGACAGATCATGGAGATACGCAGTATTTT.

This CDR3 reads CASSLVTSGSYGGETQYF. CDR3 nucleotides: TGTGCCAGCAGCTTAGTGACTAGCGGGAGTTACGGGGGGGAGACCCAGTACTTC. V and J are TRBV7-6 and TRBJ2-5; 12 bases agree with TRBD2. In germline, CDR1 is SGHVS, CDR2 FNYEAQ. Trimming took 1 base from V and 5 from J; bases not matched to a gene: 11. The CDR3 contains 18 residues.

This chain uses TRBV7-2 with TRBJ2-3, with TRBD2 matching over 12 bases. Trimming cost V 4 bases and J 2 bases; bases outside gene matches: 4. The CDR3 loop spans 16 amino acids. The germline V gene has CDR1 SGHTA and CDR2 FQGNSA. The CDR3, as DNA: TGTGCCAGCAGCTCCCGGACTAGCGGGAACACAGATACGCAGTATTTT. Translating it yields CASSSRTSGNTDTQYF.

This chain links TRBV15 with TRBJ2-1, with D tentatively TRBD2 (6 bases). The V end was cut by 3 bases, the J end by 4 bases, with 16 bases between. From germline, CDR1 is LNHNV and CDR2 YYDKDF (reference sequence). There are 16 residues in the CDR3. For the CDR3, the DNA is TGTGCCACCAGCAGCTCTCGGGACTTAATATACAATGAGCAGTTCTTC. It is translated as CATSSSRDLIYNEQFF.

The J gene is TRBJ1-5, the V gene TRBV28, with a tentative D call TRBD1 (5 bases). CDR1 is MDHEN and CDR2 is SYDVKM in the germline V gene. The CDR3 is 15 residues long. V was trimmed by 5 bases and J by 0 bases, leaving 11 bases between them. CDR3 protein: CASSPGQYSNQPQHF. CDR3 DNA sequence: TGTGCCAGCAGTCCTGGACAATATAGCAATCAGCCCCAGCATTTT.

This clone was recorded a few times. The rearrangement joins TRBV7-9 to TRBJ1-4; D might be TRBD1 (5 bases). V was trimmed by 5 bases and J by 8 bases, leaving 9 bases between them. The germline CDR1 and CDR2 sequences are SEHNR and FQNEAQ (reference sequence). This CDR3 is 12 amino acids long. The CDR3 here is CASSIAGEKLFF. The DNA of the CDR3 is TGTGCCAGCAGCATCGCAGGGGAAAAACTGTTTTTT.

J is TRBJ2-1 and V is TRBV18, with D maybe TRBD1 (5 bases). The CDR3 totals 15 residues. V was cut by 3 bases and J by 0 bases, with 9 bases left in between. In germline, CDR1 is KGHSH, CDR2 LQKENI. CDR3 protein: CASSPGQASYNEQFF. DNA for the CDR3: TGTGCCAGCTCACCGGGGCAGGCCTCCTACAATGAGCAGTTCTTC.

The chain recombines TRBV28 with TRBJ2-3; D is perhaps TRBD2 (6 bases). Trimming removed 9 bases from V and 0 bases from J, with 10 bases in between. Germline V gene lookup returns CDR1 MDHEN and CDR2 SYDVKM. The CDR3 sequence is 13 residues long. The CDR3 nucleotides read TGTGCCAGTGCCGCGGGGAGCACAGATACGCAGTATTTT. This sequence encodes CASAAGSTDTQYF.

The J gene is TRBJ1-2, the V gene TRBV7-8, with no clear D. Germline V gene data show CDR1 as SGHVS and CDR2 as FQNEAQ. This CDR3 has 13 amino acids. Trimming removed 1 base from V and 8 bases from J, with 11 bases in between. CDR3 sequence: CASSLVVDGGYTF. CDR3 coding DNA: TGTGCCAGCAGCTTAGTAGTGGACGGAGGCTACACCTTC. The variable domain in full, with the rest retrieved from reference TRBV7-8 and TRBJ1-2, is GAGVSQSPRYKVAKRGQDVALRCDPISGHVSLFWYQQALGQGPEFLTYFQNEAQLDKSGLPSDRFFAERPEGSVSTLKIQRTQQEDSAVYLCASSLVVDGGYTFGSGTRLTVV.

V gene TRBV5-1 combines with J gene TRBJ2-1; 14 positions match TRBD2. Trimming cost V 2 bases and J 4 bases; bases outside gene matches: 11. This CDR3 comprises 19 residues. Germline V gene data show CDR1 as SGHRS and CDR2 as YFSETQ. Here the CDR3 DNA reads TGCGCCAGCAGCTTCGGGACTAGCGGGAGAAATTTCCCTTACAATGAGCAGTTCTTC. This codes for CASSFGTSGRNFPYNEQFF.

V and J are TRBV27 and TRBJ2-7; 11 nucleotides line up with TRBD1. V lost 6 bases and J lost 3; bases outside the gene matches: 4. CDR1 is MNHEY and CDR2 is SMNVEV in the germline V gene (reference sequence). This CDR3 region has 14 residues. The CDR3 loop is CASRPGQGVYEQYF. For the CDR3, the DNA is TGTGCCAGCAGACCGGGACAGGGGGTCTACGAGCAGTACTTC.

With respect to this clone: Mismatch with germline at one junction end may stem from a read error. At the DNA level, this CDR3 is encoded by other sequences in the same sample as well. V is TRBV27 and J is TRBJ2-7; 7 bases align to TRBD2. Germline V CDR1 and CDR2: MNHEY, SMNVEV (reference sequence). The CDR3 is made up of 13 amino acids. The CDR3: CASSLAGGRAVHF. The CDR3 coding sequence is TGTGCCAGCAGTTTAGCCGGTGGGAGGGCCGTTCACTTC.

With respect to this clone: The junction differs from germline at one of its ends, possibly a read error. The rearrangement joins TRBV7-7 to TRBJ2-2; no definite D call. Germline V gene sequence: CDR1 SSHAT, CDR2 FNYEAQ (reference sequence). The CDR3 totals 14 residues. CDR3 sequence reads: CASSLLINTGELFF. The CDR3 bases are TGTGCTAGCAGCTTATTAATAAACACCGGGGAGCTGTTTTTT.

The chain has TRBV11-2 and TRBJ2-5; 10 positions agree with TRBD1. The CDR3 contains 16 residues. V was clipped by 4 bases and J by 0 bases; unmatched bases: 5. From germline, CDR1 is SGHAT and CDR2 FQNNGV. CDR3 sequence (DNA): TGTGCCAGCAGCTCCGACAGGGGGCGATACCAAGAGACCCAGTACTTC. Translation gives CASSSDRGRYQETQYF. Supplemented by reference TRBV11-2 and TRBJ2-5, the full variable domain reads EAGVAQSPRYKIIEKRQSVAFWCNPISGHATLYWYQQILGQGPKLLIQFQNNGVVDDSQLPKDRFSAERLKGVDSTLKIQPAKLEDSAVYLCASSSDRGRYQETQYFGPGTRLLVL.

This clone was seen a handful of times. The rearrangement joins TRBV4-3 to TRBJ2-1; D remains ambiguous. Germline values: CDR1 LGHNA, CDR2 YSLEER. This CDR3 contains 13 residues. V shed 0 bases and J shed 8 bases, with 8 bases lying between them. CDR3 region: CASSQDRWDEQFF. CDR3 bases: TGCGCCAGCAGCCAAGATAGGTGGGATGAGCAGTTCTTC.

This sequence joins TRBV2 and TRBJ2-3, with a possible D match to TRBD2 (7 bases). The CDR3 length is 14 residues. CDR1 is SNHLY, CDR2 FYNNEI, per germline. The V end was cut by 7 bases, the J end by 2 bases, with 13 bases between. CDR3 residues: CASISGTTTDTQYF. CDR3 DNA: TGTGCCAGCATCAGCGGGACAACCACAGATACGCAGTATTTT.

V and J are TRBV11-2 and TRBJ2-2; D is uncertain. V lost 1 base, J lost 4 bases, and 10 bases lay in between. CDR1 SGHAT and CDR2 FQNNGV come from the germline V gene. CDR3 length equals 15 residues. CDR3 region: CASSLVRVSTGELFF. The CDR3 DNA follows: TGTGCCAGCAGCTTAGTAAGGGTTAGCACCGGGGAGCTGTTTTTT.

There are many counts of this clone. The rearrangement joins TRBV2 to TRBJ2-3; TRBD1 matches 9 bases. The length of the CDR3 is 15 residues. The V gene's germline CDR1 is SNHLY and CDR2 FYNNEI. Germline trimming cut 10 bases from V and 0 bases from J; bases unmatched to any gene: 8. The CDR3 DNA reads TGTGCCATCGTGACAGGGGGATCTAGCACAGATACGCAGTATTTT. The encoded protein is CAIVTGGSSTDTQYF.

V and J are TRBV10-1 and TRBJ2-1; 15 bases are a match to TRBD2. The V segment lost 8 bases and the J segment 1 base; nucleotides outside the gene matches: 6. CDR1 is WNHNN and CDR2 is SYGVQD in the germline V gene (reference sequence). CDR3 length equals 17 residues. Here the CDR3 reads CASSGLAGGGSYNEQFF. In DNA form, the CDR3 reads TGCGCCAGCTCGGGACTAGCGGGAGGTGGGTCCTACAATGAGCAGTTCTTC.

The chain couples TRBV2 to TRBJ2-3; D is tentatively TRBD1 or TRBD2 (6 bases each). The ends were cut back, 4 bases at V and 0 bases at J, with 17 bases in the middle. The CDR3 has 17 amino acids. CDR1 SNHLY and CDR2 FYNNEI come from the germline V gene. CDR3 sequence: CASSAPPGAPSTDTQYF. The CDR3 region has the DNA TGTGCCAGCAGTGCCCCCCCGGGGGCCCCGAGCACAGATACGCAGTATTTT.

Notes on this clone: The sample has other DNA sequences that encode this CDR3 too. J is TRBJ2-7 and V is TRBV5-1; D could derive from TRBD1 or TRBD2 (6 bases each). Germline-derived CDR1 and CDR2 are SGHRS and YFSETQ. The V end was cut by 0 bases, the J end by 2 bases, with 12 bases between. There are 15 residues in the CDR3. The DNA of the CDR3 is TGCGCCAGCAGCTTGGCCACGGGGGCCACCTACGAGCAGTACTTC. Protein sequence: CASSLATGATYEQYF.